A selection of T cell receptor beta chains follows, all from one sample in a study of blood T cell repertoires in COVID-19. Profiling relied on immunoSEQ multiplex PCR, and the TCRdb table lists in-frame clones only, not all of them. The sample has 250,000 to 350,000 clones, about 87% seen once; the top ten hold about 7.8%. The specimen sequenced was peripheral blood. These receptors came from a woman between 50 and 59 years old who had recovered from COVID-19. CDR3s leave out the opening cysteine and the closing phenylalanine or tryptophan. A D gene is named only where the DNA matches it firmly.

j_gene,v_gene,d_gene,CDR3aa
TRBJ2-7,TRBV30,TRBD2,AWDRGRDYEQY
TRBJ1-3,TRBV19,TRBD1,ASSKPGQASSGNTIY
TRBJ2-7,TRBV2,-,ASTQRSMGLTYEQY
TRBJ2-7,TRBV7-2,TRBD1,ASSLNTGVASYEQY
TRBJ2-1,TRBV25-1,TRBD2,ASSYLSGSQNEQF
TRBJ1-5,TRBV20-1,TRBD1,SASAPGRGHQPQH
TRBJ2-7,TRBV20-1,TRBD1,SASRGGRPYEQY
TRBJ1-2,TRBV29-1,-,SVGQGRGGYT
TRBJ2-1,TRBV7-6,-,ASSLEQGVGEQF
TRBJ2-1,TRBV5-1,TRBD2,ASSTRLAGFVNEQF
TRBJ1-2,TRBV9,TRBD1,ASSVGTVYT
TRBJ1-1,TRBV7-9,-,ASSFKTEAF
TRBJ1-2,TRBV28,TRBD1,ASSPTRTGANYGYT
TRBJ2-7,TRBV7-9,TRBD1,ASSSRDRGKYEQY
TRBJ2-7,TRBV4-1,TRBD2,ASSQGRLAGELYEQY
TRBJ2-7,TRBV4-1,-,ASSQEKAGLTSYEQY
TRBJ2-7,TRBV6-2/TRBV6-3,-,ASSSGVPGEQY
TRBJ1-2,TRBV5-4,TRBD1,ASSRTGARGYT
TRBJ2-5,TRBV7-2,TRBD1,ASSLTGAQETQY
TRBJ2-7,TRBV12-3/TRBV12-4,-,ASRPRGTYEQY
TRBJ1-4,TRBV7-9,TRBD1,ASSLTATGTGANEKLF
TRBJ1-1,TRBV7-2,-,ASSFDGLRSLMNTEAF
TRBJ1-5,TRBV3-1/TRBV3-2,TRBD1,ASSQTGDQPQH
TRBJ1-2,TRBV5-4,-,ASSLVAGNYGYT
TRBJ1-6,TRBV28,TRBD1,ASSPGQGLGSPLH
TRBJ2-2,TRBV30,TRBD2,AWRGLGGGAGELF
TRBJ1-2,TRBV4-3,-,ASSQDSAGGVAGYT
TRBJ2-7,TRBV2,TRBD1,ASSGLGQTLFEEQY
TRBJ2-5,TRBV18,TRBD2,ASSPGRQETQY
TRBJ1-6,TRBV3-1/TRBV3-2,TRBD1,ASGGTGVRNSPLH
TRBJ1-6,TRBV2,-,ASKRDNQNSPLH
TRBJ1-4,TRBV19,-,ASSMDMAEEKLF
TRBJ2-7,TRBV4-1,TRBD1,ASSNNRDRVYEQY
TRBJ1-2,TRBV3-1/TRBV3-2,TRBD1,ASSQNVKTGGDGYT
TRBJ1-6,TRBV6-6,-,ASSYSSGNSPLH
TRBJ1-1,TRBV28,-,ATTRTDVMNTEAF
TRBJ2-3,TRBV9,-,ASSGGLASTDTQY
TRBJ1-1,TRBV5-4,TRBD1,ASSTQGENTEAF
TRBJ2-3,TRBV28,-,ASSPDGSLDTQY
TRBJ2-1,TRBV19,TRBD2,ASLGLAGAREQF
TRBJ2-3,TRBV13,-,ASSLTGRAVTDTQY
TRBJ1-3,TRBV5-1,TRBD1,ASSGQGYSGNTIY
TRBJ2-2,TRBV7-3,-,ASSSRSGGELF
TRBJ1-5,TRBV29-1,-,SVGGANQPQH
TRBJ2-3,TRBV7-2,-,ASSLGTARGNTQY
TRBJ2-1,TRBV5-6,-,ASSFYSEQKYNEQF
TRBJ1-6,TRBV27,-,ASSSPRTASNSPLH
TRBJ2-1,TRBV3-1/TRBV3-2,TRBD2,ASSQASGENEQF
TRBJ2-7,TRBV5-1,-,ASRNEAEQY
TRBJ2-1,TRBV7-3,-,ASSLTADYNEQF